Sequencing of this T cell receptor (beta chain) was carried out in a study of regulatory T cells in long-lasting Graves disease (dated by TCRdb to the early 2020s). With regard to the full study: Newly diagnosed Graves' disease patients had taken antithyroid drugs for less than 3 months. This study used TCR sequencing and RNA sequencing of peripheral blood to compare persistent Graves' disease patients against newly diagnosed Graves' disease patients. The study took place in China and was registered as a clinical trial. A total of around 35 samples underwent TCR sequencing: around 13 from persistent and roughly 20 from newly diagnosed Graves' disease patients.

The time point tag for this specimen amounts to: newly diagnosed GD, antithyroid drugs for less than 3 months. For both TCR sequencing and RNA sequencing, RNA was extracted from PBMCs using TRIzol. Graves' disease was diagnosed according to American Thyroid Association guidelines. Recruitment of patients was carried out at an endocrinology department in Xi'an, China. Each patient gave 9 to 10 milliliters of peripheral blood, collected in an EDTA anticoagulant tube. Ficoll Paque Plus density gradient separation was used to isolate PBMCs, and no additional T cell sorting was done. An Agilent 2100 Bioanalyzer and agarose gel were used to check RNA quality, while a NanoDrop 2000 measured RNA concentration. The library relied on multiplex PCR. TCRdb lists the instrument as Illumina HiSeq 4000. iRepertoire HTBI primers and Arm-PCR amplification of CDR3 regions were used to construct TCR beta libraries. Gel purification was performed on PCR products prior to sequencing. The authors' analysis ran thus. A total of some 60 TRBV and some 13 TRBJ segments were identified across samples and were used for gene usage analysis of CDR3 amino acid clonotypes. COPE and FqMerger were used to merge filtered high-quality paired reads into contigs. BLAST was used to align contigs to IMGT TRBV, TRBD and TRBJ reference genes, and CDR3 was defined according to IMGT. Any clonotype with a frequency above 0.1% was classified as a highly expanded clone. Repertoire diversity was measured by Shannon entropy, and V-J evenness by the Gini coefficient. Public clonotypes were defined as clonotypes shared by more than one individual. In-frame beta chains were kept once TCRdb had trimmed the public reads at Q25 with fastp and called clones with MiXCR. Identical CDR3 proteins give one entry, which carries the most common genes and DNA. These V and J calls are TCRdb output, not the study's own analysis. The table for this sample lists a few hundred thousand distinct CDR3 sequences; 15% of them were counted only once. The ten largest clones represent approximately 8% of the sample.

V is clipped by 6 bases and J by 5 bases, and the sequence between their germline boundaries is 16 bases long. The germline V gene (reference sequence) yields DFQATT for CDR1 and SNEGSKA for CDR2. Its CDR3 holds 13 amino acids, cysteine through phenylalanine. The kept DNA is CDR3 alone, 39 bases in frame from the first base. This clonotype was seen repeatedly, ten times or more. Its antigen is not yet known. Qualities for individual bases were not recorded, and no much larger clone is one base off. The paper as a whole reports these results and caveats: Lower TCR Shannon entropy and fewer highly expanded clones were observed in persistent Graves' disease patients than in newly diagnosed patients, which suggested clonal expansion. As a limitation, the authors acknowledged that the small sample size may reduce accuracy. Only the TCR beta chain was sequenced and analyzed. Peripheral blood alone was examined, since thyroid tissue, which constituted the primary lesion, could not be accessed. Persistent disease showed preferential use of TRBV28, TRBJ1-2 and TRBJ2-5, whereas newly diagnosed disease favored TRBV20-1 and TRBJ2-1. More public clonotypes were shared among persistent patients (roughly 2,900) than among newly diagnosed patients (966).

These data were likewise used in another study, on T cells in Graves' hyperthyroidism and ophthalmopathy. The second investigation adds: Stable Graves' hyperthyroidism was defined as the absence of progression to ophthalmopathy over 18 months of follow-up. Hyperthyroidism patients were newly diagnosed, had a disease duration of under 2 months, and were aged 18 to 65 years. Any patient with an uncontrolled infection, another autoimmune disease, pregnancy or lactation was excluded. Clinical symptoms, serum thyroxine and TRAb, thyroid ultrasound, and orbital computed tomography formed the basis for the diagnoses. The TCR CDR3 was subjected to a first round of RT-PCR using the HTBI primer set and the Qiagen OneStep RT-PCR kit. Most expanded thyroid clonotypes (frequency above 0.001) were also found in blood, which suggests that blood repertoires may mirror thyroid immune responses. A model built on a 13 V-J signature distinguished ophthalmopathy from stable hyperthyroidism, reaching around 87% sensitivity and around 82% specificity in cross-validation and 80%/75% in testing. In validation, progression to ophthalmopathy was predicted by the model with 55% to 71% sensitivity and under 85% specificity, a median of around 6.5 months before onset. A discovery cohort of roughly 96 patients, roughly 40 with Graves' ophthalmopathy and fewer than 65 with stable Graves' hyperthyroidism, was used to find distinguishing TCR V-J signatures. Prospective prediction of ophthalmopathy was tested in an independent validation cohort consisting of 18 hyperthyroidism patients and 17 patients who later progressed to ophthalmopathy. The 80 to 100 discovery patients were randomly divided into training and test sets at a 7:3 ratio. The study also compared thyroid tissue and blood T-cell repertoires from more than five Graves' hyperthyroidism patients. After blood sampling, hyperthyroidism patients were treated with methimazole at a starting dose of 30 mg daily, and ophthalmopathy patients were treated with high-dose intravenous methylprednisolone. The libraries were constructed in a second round of multiplex PCR and then size-selected and purified. The libraries were sequenced on an Illumina HiSeq2000 using paired-end 100 bp reads. SOAPnuke was used to process the raw data, removing reads that contained adapters or uncalled bases, had a mean Phred below 15, or lacked an exact match to the constant primer or identifier. High-quality paired reads were merged using COPE v1.2.5, and each unique nucleotide sequence was defined as a clonotype. MiTCR v1.1 was used to align the clonotypes against IMGT TRBV, TRBD and TRBJ reference segments. The analysis included only V-J combinations with a frequency above 0.0001, which together covered more than 98% of the repertoires. The TCS score was defined as F50 (clonal expansion) divided by E x V (chaos), with BLOSUM62-based TCRdist calculated between CDR3 peptides within each V-J. Welch's t-statistics and random forest reduced fewer than 600 V-J features to 10 to 15, which were used in a naive Bayes classifier (R e1071). Sample size was not statistically predetermined, and investigators were not blinded to group allocation. The paper reports TCR Vbeta CDR3 sequencing of approximately 130 peripheral blood samples: 43 ophthalmopathy, 75 to 80 hyperthyroidism and around 17 progressor patients.

The sequencing used peripheral blood mononuclear cells (PBMCs), collected at new diagnosis, from a patient treated with antithyroid drugs. The chain employs TRBV20-1 and TRBJ1-1, with TRBD1 perhaps the D gene, on 6 matching bases. The origin of this receptor is a woman in her forties with Graves disease. Donor details come from another sample of the same person, matched by shared clones. The CDR3 has the sequence CSAGHPTGTEAFF. The DNA sequence reads TGCAGTGCGGGACACCCCACCGGGACTGAAGCTTTCTTT.